The source of this T cell receptor beta chain is a study of shared clonotypes between healthy human individuals. About the research overall: In total, the donors were a couple of women and a few men aged 18 to 49. Per donor, three plates held CD4 naive cells, three held CD4 memory, two held CD8 naive and one held CD8 memory.

V was shortened by 8 bases and J by 0 bases, with 11 bases between the two germline ends. Germline-derived CDR1 and CDR2 are GTSNPN and SVGIG (reference sequence). The CDR3 runs 12 residues. Profiled with immunoSEQ multiplex PCR; TCRdb holds only in-frame clones, not every one. The sample records 980,000 or so clones, around 80% being singletons. CD4+ cells underwent separation, giving CD45RA+ naive and CD45RA-negative memory subsets. This clone came up many times. The specimen was memory CD4+ T cells sorted from blood. Subset: CD45RA-negative fraction. The chain links TRBV30 to TRBJ2-7; D possibly corresponds to TRBD1 (6 bases). This receptor was taken from a man younger than 35 in good health. The CDR3, as DNA: TGTGCCCTCCGGGACAACTCCTACGAGCAGTACTTC. Amino acids: CALRDNSYEQYF.